What follows are 21 T cell receptor beta chains derived from one specimen sequenced in a study of blood T cell repertoires in COVID-19. Produced via immunoSEQ multiplex PCR; TCRdb's table is partial and in-frame only. The sample includes about 140,000 clones, 80% of them seen just once. What was sequenced was peripheral blood. These receptors were obtained from a man in his 70s who had recovered from COVID-19.

The chain combines TRBV27 with TRBJ2-2; D gene ambiguous. Germline V lookup: CDR1 MNHEY, CDR2 SMNVEV (reference sequence). The CDR3 sequence is 15 residues long. Trimming removed 4 bases from V and 6 bases from J, with 15 bases in between. CDR3 protein: CASSSSSRSAGELFF. DNA of the CDR3: TGTGCCAGCAGTTCTTCTTCCAGGTCTGCCGGGGAGCTGTTTTTT.

The chain recombines TRBV7-9 with TRBJ1-4, with 7 bases aligning to TRBD1. Trimming took 5 bases from V and 1 from J; bases not matched to a gene: 4. The CDR3 consists of 15 residues. Germline CDR1 and CDR2: SEHNR and FQNEAQ (reference sequence). CDR3 residues: CASSERQGTNEKLFF. Written as DNA, the CDR3 is TGTGCCAGCAGCGAAAGACAGGGAACTAATGAAAAACTGTTTTTT.

The chain carries TRBV30 and TRBJ1-4; 10 bases map to TRBD1. Germline lookup yields CDR1 GTSNPN and CDR2 SVGIG (reference sequence). This CDR3 has 13 residues. V lost 4 bases and J lost 8; bases outside the gene matches: 4. CDR3: CAWTGQGGEKLFF. The CDR3 nucleotides are TGTGCCTGGACTGGACAGGGGGGCGAAAAACTGTTTTTT.

The chain links TRBV7-8 to TRBJ2-7; no clear D. The CDR3 runs 15 residues. The V and J ends lost 1 base and 2 bases respectively, with 12 bases between them. Germline CDR1 is SGHVS and CDR2 is FQNEAQ. CDR3 protein: CASSLVIGVPYEQYF. Written as DNA, the CDR3 is TGTGCCAGCAGCTTAGTAATAGGAGTGCCCTACGAGCAGTACTTC.

V gene TRBV6-1 combines with J gene TRBJ2-7; TRBD1 aligns across 7 bases. CDR3 length: 16 amino acids. Looked up from germline, CDR1 is MNHNS and CDR2 is SASEGT. Trimming at V came to 2 bases and at J to 3 bases, leaving 10 bases not matched to a gene. CDR3 sequence reads: CASSEMGQRAIYEQYF. The CDR3 nucleotides read TGTGCCAGCAGTGAAATGGGACAGAGGGCTATCTACGAGCAGTACTTC.

This clone was found once. This chain connects TRBV20-1 to TRBJ1-2; D not resolved. Germline CDR1 DFQATT, CDR2 SNEGSKA (reference sequence). Trimming pared 3 bases from V and 1 base from J, leaving 12 bases between. The CDR3 covers 14 residues. CDR3 in amino acids: CSASQFSHNYGYTF. The CDR3 DNA reads TGCAGTGCTAGTCAGTTCTCCCATAACTATGGCTACACCTTC.

The chain uses TRBV5-6 and TRBJ1-3, with no clear D. Between the trimmed V and J ends, which lost 4 bases and 7 bases, there was a span of 6 bases. This CDR3 region has 11 residues. CDR1 is SGHDT and CDR2 is YYEEEE in the germline V gene. Here the CDR3 DNA reads TGTGCCAGCAGCGCGGCTAACACCATATATTTT. This translates into CASSAANTIYF.

J is TRBJ2-1 and V is TRBV4-1; 8 bases align to TRBD2. The junction had 12 bases not matched to a gene; V was cut back by 4 bases and J by 13 bases. The CDR3 has 14 amino acids. The germline V gene encodes CDR1 MGHRA and CDR2 YSYEKL. The CDR3 protein is CASSRTGTRRGQFF. The CDR3 DNA follows: TGCGCCAGCAGCCGTACCGGGACTAGGCGAGGCCAGTTCTTC.

The V call is TRBV12-5, the J call TRBJ2-2; 10 bases are a match to TRBD2. V lost 0 bases, J lost 4 bases, and 2 bases stayed unmatched. This CDR3 has 16 residues. The germline CDR1 and CDR2 sequences are LGHNT and FRNRAP. CDR3 bases: TGTGCTAGTGGTTTGGTAAGCGGGAGGGCCACCGGGGAGCTGTTTTTT. As protein: CASGLVSGRATGELFF. The full variable domain, with the rest looked up from reference TRBV12-5 and TRBJ2-2, is DARVTQTPRHKVTEMGQEVTMRCQPILGHNTVFWYRQTMMQGLELLAYFRNRAPLDDSGMPKDRFSAEMPDATLATLKIQPSEPRDSAVYFCASGLVSGRATGELFFGEGSRLTVL.

The V call is TRBV27, the J call TRBJ2-7, with a weak D call TRBD2 (6 bases). The germline V gene has CDR1 MNHEY and CDR2 SMNVEV (reference sequence). V was clipped by 6 bases and J by 3 bases, with 12 bases between them. The CDR3 runs 13 residues. In DNA form, the CDR3 reads TGTGCCAGCAGCAGGACGGACTACTACGAGCAGTACTTC. This sequence encodes CASSRTDYYEQYF.

V and J are TRBV7-2 and TRBJ2-2; maybe TRBD2 (5 bases). V was cut by 5 bases and J by 5 bases, with 15 bases left in between. Looked up from germline, CDR1 is SGHTA and CDR2 is FQGNSA. The CDR3 runs to 15 residues. The CDR3 DNA follows: TGTGCCAGCAGCCCCGGAGCGGCGAGGACCGGGGAGCTGTTTTTT. Encoded protein: CASSPGAARTGELFF.

The V gene is TRBV6-6, the J gene TRBJ2-2; D remains unclear. This CDR3 spans 15 amino acids. Germline CDR1 is MNHNY and CDR2 is SVGAGI (reference sequence). V lost 2 bases, J lost 1 base, and 8 bases lay in between. This chain's CDR3 is CASSYRGENTGELFF. The DNA of the CDR3 is TGTGCCAGCAGTTACCGCGGCGAGAACACCGGGGAGCTGTTTTTT.

This clone is a singleton in its sample. J is TRBJ2-1 and V is TRBV6-2 or TRBV6-3; maybe TRBD2 (5 bases). V was cut by 2 bases and J by 14 bases, with 19 bases left in between. CDR1 is MNHEY, CDR2 SVGEGT, per germline. This CDR3 is built from 14 residues. CDR3: CASSYSEPEKREFF. CDR3 coding DNA: TGTGCCAGCAGTTACAGCGAGCCCGAGAAGAGGGAGTTCTTC.

The rearrangement joins TRBV6-2 or TRBV6-3 to TRBJ1-1; TRBD1 agrees at 8 bases. Germline loops: CDR1 MNHEY, CDR2 SVGEGT. Trimming at V came to 2 bases and at J to 6 bases, leaving 8 bases not matched to a gene. The CDR3 covers 15 residues. The CDR3 nucleotides are TGTGCCAGCAGTTACCAGGGGGCAGGATCGGCTGAAGCTTTCTTT. It yields the protein CASSYQGAGSAEAFF.

This sequence joins TRBV25-1 and TRBJ1-1, with TRBD1 matching over 8 bases. The CDR3 covers 13 residues. V was clipped by 6 bases and J by 1 base; unmatched bases: 1. Germline V lookup: CDR1 MGHDK, CDR2 SYGVNS. Written as DNA, the CDR3 is TGTGCCAGCAGAGACAGGGGGAACACTGAAGCTTTCTTT. This sequence encodes CASRDRGNTEAFF.

This sequence joins TRBV10-3 and TRBJ2-2; a possible D gene is TRBD2 (6 bases). Germline lookup yields CDR1 ENHRY and CDR2 SYGVKD. This CDR3 region has 16 residues. Between the trimmed V and J ends, which lost 0 bases and 6 bases, there was a span of 14 bases. The CDR3 here is CAISESRGVGAGELFF. In DNA, the CDR3 is TGTGCCATCAGTGAGTCCCGCGGGGTGGGCGCCGGGGAGCTGTTTTTT.

The V and J genes are TRBV18 and TRBJ1-4; D perhaps matches TRBD1 (6 bases). The length of the CDR3 is 15 residues. V was trimmed by 3 bases and J by 2 bases, leaving 10 bases between them. Germline CDR1 is KGHSH and CDR2 is LQKENI. The DNA of the CDR3 is TGTGCCAGCTCACCGAACAGGGCGACTAATGAAAAACTGTTTTTT. Its translation: CASSPNRATNEKLFF. The whole variable domain, remainder taken from reference TRBV18 and TRBJ1-4, is NAGVMQNPRHLVRRRGQEARLRCSPMKGHSHVYWYRQLPEEGLKFMVYLQKENIIDESGMPKERFSAEFPKEGPSILRIQQVVRGDSAAYFCASSPNRATNEKLFFGSGTQLSVL.

This clone occurred once. The V gene is TRBV6-5, the J gene TRBJ1-6; D not resolved. The CDR3 length is 14 residues. The germline gives CDR1 MNHEY, CDR2 SVGAGI. The DNA of the CDR3 is TGTGCGGCAGTGGGCAGGACTTATAATTCACCCCTCCACTTT. Its translation is CAAVGRTYNSPLHF.

This clone was seen a few times. The chain recombines TRBV7-2 with TRBJ2-3; the match to TRBD2 covers 8 bases. The CDR3 runs 16 residues. Germline-derived CDR1 and CDR2 are SGHTA and FQGNSA. Trimming removed 5 bases from V and 4 bases from J; junction bases left unmatched: 11. CDR3 sequence reads: CASSLGTGGRSDTQYF. The CDR3 DNA reads TGTGCCAGCAGCCTGGGGACGGGAGGGCGGTCAGATACGCAGTATTTT.

This clone was found a few times. The chain combines TRBV6-5 with TRBJ2-7; 7 nucleotides match TRBD1. The CDR3 covers 13 residues. In germline, CDR1 is MNHEY, CDR2 SVGAGI. J was trimmed by 4 bases and V by 7 bases; bases with no gene match: 7. The CDR3 sequence: CASTGQTPYEQYF. As DNA, the CDR3 is TGTGCCAGCACGGGACAGACACCTTACGAGCAGTACTTC.

V and J are TRBV4-1 and TRBJ2-5, with D perhaps TRBD2 (5 bases). The CDR3 sequence is 15 residues long. CDR1 and CDR2 from the germline V gene are MGHRA and YSYEKL. The V end was cut by 4 bases, the J end by 5 bases, with 17 bases between. The CDR3 protein is CASSPNQLRGETQYF. The CDR3 DNA follows: TGCGCCAGCAGCCCCAATCAGTTGAGAGGGGAGACCCAGTACTTC.